This T cell receptor beta chain was retrieved from a study of T-cell memory formation after mild COVID-19. Study results and limitations: Pre-infection memory already had some responding clones, implying cross-reactive memory joined.

Germline CDR1 reads MNHEY; CDR2 reads SVGAGI. Between the trimmed V and J ends, which lost 8 bases and 5 bases, there was a span of 5 bases. The CDR3 sequence is 10 residues long. This clonotype was seen a handful of times. As yet, its antigen is unknown. From the 5' RACE reads, TCRdb called clonotypes with MiXCR, one entry per CDR3 protein. Here the sample spans roughly 600,000 distinct CDR3 sequences, 18% being singletons. This receptor was obtained from an adult woman who had mild COVID-19 (a few samples of this study predate the infection). Cell type and time point are not known. The sequenced material came from PBMCs or a T cell subset sorted from them (not recorded which). The V and J genes are TRBV6-5 and TRBJ2-3; no clear D gene. CDR3 bases: TGTGCCAGCGGTGAAGATACGCAGTATTTT. Translating gives CASGEDTQYF.